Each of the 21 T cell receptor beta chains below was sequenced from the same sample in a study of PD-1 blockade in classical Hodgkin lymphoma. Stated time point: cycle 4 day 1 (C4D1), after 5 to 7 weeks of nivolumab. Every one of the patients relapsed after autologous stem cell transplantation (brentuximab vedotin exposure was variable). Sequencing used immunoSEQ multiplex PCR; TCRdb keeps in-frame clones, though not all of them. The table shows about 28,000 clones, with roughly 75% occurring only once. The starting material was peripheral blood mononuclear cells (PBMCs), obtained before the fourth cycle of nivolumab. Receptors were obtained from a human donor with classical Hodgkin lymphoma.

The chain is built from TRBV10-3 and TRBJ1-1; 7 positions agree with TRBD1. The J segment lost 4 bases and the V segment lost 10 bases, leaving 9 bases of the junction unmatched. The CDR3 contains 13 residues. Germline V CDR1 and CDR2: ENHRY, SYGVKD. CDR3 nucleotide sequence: TGTGCCACACAGGGGCTAGAGAGCACTGAAGCTTTCTTT. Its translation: CATQGLESTEAFF.

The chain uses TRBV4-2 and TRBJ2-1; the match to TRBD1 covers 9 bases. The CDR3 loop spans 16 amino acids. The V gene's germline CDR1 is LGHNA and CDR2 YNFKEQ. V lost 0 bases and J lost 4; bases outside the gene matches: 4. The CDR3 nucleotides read TGTGCCAGCAGCCAAGAACCCGGGACAGGGTACAATGAGCAGTTCTTC. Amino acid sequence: CASSQEPGTGYNEQFF.

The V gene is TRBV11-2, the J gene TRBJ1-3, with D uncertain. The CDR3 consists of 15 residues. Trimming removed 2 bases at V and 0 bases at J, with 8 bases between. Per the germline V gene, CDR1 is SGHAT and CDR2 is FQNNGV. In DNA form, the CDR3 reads TGTGCCAGCAGCTTACGTTGGATCTCTGGAAACACCATATATTTT. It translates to CASSLRWISGNTIYF.

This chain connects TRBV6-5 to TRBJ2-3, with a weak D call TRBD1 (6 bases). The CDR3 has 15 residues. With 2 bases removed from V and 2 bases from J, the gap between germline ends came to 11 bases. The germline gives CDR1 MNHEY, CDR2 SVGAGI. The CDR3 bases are TGTGCCAGCAGTTACCTCCCGGGACACACAGATACGCAGTATTTT. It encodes CASSYLPGHTDTQYF.

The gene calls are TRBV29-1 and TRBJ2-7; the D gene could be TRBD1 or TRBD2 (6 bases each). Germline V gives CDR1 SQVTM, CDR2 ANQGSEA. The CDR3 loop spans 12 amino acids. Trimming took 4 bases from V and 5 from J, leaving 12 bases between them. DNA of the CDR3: TGCAGCGTTGCTGGGGGGCGGAACGAGCAGTACTTC. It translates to CSVAGGRNEQYF.

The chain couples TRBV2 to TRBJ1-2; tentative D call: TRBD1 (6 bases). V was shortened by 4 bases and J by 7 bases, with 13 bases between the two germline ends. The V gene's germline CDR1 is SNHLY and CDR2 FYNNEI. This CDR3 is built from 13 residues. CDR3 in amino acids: CASSAYRALGYTF. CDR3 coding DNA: TGTGCCAGCAGTGCCTACAGGGCTCTTGGCTACACCTTC.

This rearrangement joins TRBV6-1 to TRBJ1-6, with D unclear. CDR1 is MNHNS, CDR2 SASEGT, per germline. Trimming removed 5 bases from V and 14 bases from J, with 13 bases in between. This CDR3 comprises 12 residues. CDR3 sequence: CASSRSDPTLHF. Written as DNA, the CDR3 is TGTGCCAGCAGTAGGTCCGACCCAACCCTCCACTTT.

The DNA of the CDR3 is TGTGCCAGCACCTGGGGACTAGCGGGAGGGCCGCGGAATGAGCAGTTCTTC. Translating gives CASTWGLAGGPRNEQFF. The chain joins TRBV7-6 to TRBJ2-1; 16 bases map to TRBD2. Germline V gives CDR1 SGHVS, CDR2 FNYEAQ. V was clipped by 7 bases and J by 7 bases; unmatched bases: 10. The CDR3 is 17 residues long.

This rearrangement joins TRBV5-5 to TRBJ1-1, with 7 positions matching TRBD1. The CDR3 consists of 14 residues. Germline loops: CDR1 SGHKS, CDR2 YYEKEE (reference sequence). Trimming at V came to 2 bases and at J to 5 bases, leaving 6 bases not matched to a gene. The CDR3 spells CASSFDRVRTEAFF. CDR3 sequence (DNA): TGTGCCAGCAGCTTTGACAGGGTGAGAACTGAAGCTTTCTTT. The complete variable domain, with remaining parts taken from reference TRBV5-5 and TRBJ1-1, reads DAGVTQSPTHLIKTRGQQVTLRCSPISGHKSVSWYQQVLGQGPQFIFQYYEKEERGRGNFPDRFSARQFPNYSSELNVNALLLGDSALYLCASSFDRVRTEAFFGQGTRLTVV.

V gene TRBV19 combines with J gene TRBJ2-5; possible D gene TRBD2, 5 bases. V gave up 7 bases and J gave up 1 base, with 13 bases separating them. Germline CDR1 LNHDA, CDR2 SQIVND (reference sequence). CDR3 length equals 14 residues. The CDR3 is CASKDSPLQETQYF. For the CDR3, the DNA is TGTGCCAGTAAGGACTCCCCGCTCCAAGAGACCCAGTACTTC.

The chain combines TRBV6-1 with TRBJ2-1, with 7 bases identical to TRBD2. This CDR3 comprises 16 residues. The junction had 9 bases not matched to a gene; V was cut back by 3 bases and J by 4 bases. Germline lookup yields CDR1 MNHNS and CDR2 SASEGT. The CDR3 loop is CASSERRFGGYNEQFF. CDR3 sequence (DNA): TGTGCCAGCAGTGAGAGGAGGTTCGGGGGGTACAATGAGCAGTTCTTC.

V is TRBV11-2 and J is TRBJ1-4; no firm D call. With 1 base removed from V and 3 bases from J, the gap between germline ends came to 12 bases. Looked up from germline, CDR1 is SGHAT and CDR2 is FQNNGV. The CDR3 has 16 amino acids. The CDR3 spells CASSLGGLGANEKLFF. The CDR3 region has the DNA TGTGCCAGCAGCTTAGGAGGACTGGGAGCTAATGAAAAACTGTTTTTT.

The CDR3 region is CASSPTSGGHRNEQFF. CDR3 in DNA: TGTGCCAGCAGTCCGACTAGCGGGGGCCACCGCAATGAGCAGTTCTTC. This rearrangement joins TRBV7-8 to TRBJ2-1; TRBD2 matches 12 bases. The CDR3 is made up of 16 amino acids. Trimming removed 6 bases from V and 6 bases from J; junction bases left unmatched: 9. Germline loops: CDR1 SGHVS, CDR2 FQNEAQ.

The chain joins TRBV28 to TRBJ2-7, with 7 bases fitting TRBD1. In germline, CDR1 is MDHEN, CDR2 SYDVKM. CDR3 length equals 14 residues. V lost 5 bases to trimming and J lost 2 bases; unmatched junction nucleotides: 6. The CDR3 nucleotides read TGTGCCAGCAGTCCTCCGGGACAGACCTACGAGCAGTACTTC. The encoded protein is CASSPPGQTYEQYF.

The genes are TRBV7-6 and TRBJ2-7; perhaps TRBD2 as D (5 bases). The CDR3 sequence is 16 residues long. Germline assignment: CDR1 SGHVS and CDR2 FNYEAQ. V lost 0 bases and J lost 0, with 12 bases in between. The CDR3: CASSLAGAPTSYEQYF. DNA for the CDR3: TGTGCCAGCAGCTTAGCGGGAGCTCCTACCTCCTACGAGCAGTACTTC. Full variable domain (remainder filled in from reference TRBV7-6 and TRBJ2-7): GAGVSQSPRYKVTKRGQDVALRCDPISGHVSLYWYRQALGQGPEFLTYFNYEAQQDKSGLPNDRFSAERPEGSISTLTIQRTEQRDSAMYRCASSLAGAPTSYEQYFGPGTRLTVT.

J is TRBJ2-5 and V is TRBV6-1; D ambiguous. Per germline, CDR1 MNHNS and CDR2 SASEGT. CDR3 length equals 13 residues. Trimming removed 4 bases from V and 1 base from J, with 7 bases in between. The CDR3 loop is CASSVQIQETQYF. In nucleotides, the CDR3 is TGTGCCAGCAGTGTACAAATCCAAGAGACCCAGTACTTC.

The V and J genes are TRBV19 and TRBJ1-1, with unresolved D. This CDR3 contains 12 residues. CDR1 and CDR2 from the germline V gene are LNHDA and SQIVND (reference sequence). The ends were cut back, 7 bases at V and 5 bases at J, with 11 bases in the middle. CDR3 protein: CASTTPHTEAFF. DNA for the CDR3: TGTGCCAGTACCACCCCTCATACTGAAGCTTTCTTT.

The CDR3 sequence: CASSLDPNRGGTEAFF. Here the CDR3 DNA reads TGTGCCAGCAGCTTAGATCCCAACAGGGGCGGCACTGAAGCTTTCTTT. The V gene is TRBV7-6, the J gene TRBJ1-1, with 7 bases that match TRBD1. V trimming: 1 base; J trimming: 4 bases; junction bases outside the gene matches: 9. CDR1 SGHVS and CDR2 FNYEAQ come from the germline V gene. The CDR3 contains 16 residues.

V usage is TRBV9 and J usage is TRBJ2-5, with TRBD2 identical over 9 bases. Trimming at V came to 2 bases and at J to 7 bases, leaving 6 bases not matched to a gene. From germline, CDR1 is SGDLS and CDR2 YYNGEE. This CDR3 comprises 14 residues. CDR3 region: CASSVSGSGGTQYF. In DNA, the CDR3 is TGTGCCAGCAGCGTTAGCGGGAGTGGCGGGACCCAGTACTTC.

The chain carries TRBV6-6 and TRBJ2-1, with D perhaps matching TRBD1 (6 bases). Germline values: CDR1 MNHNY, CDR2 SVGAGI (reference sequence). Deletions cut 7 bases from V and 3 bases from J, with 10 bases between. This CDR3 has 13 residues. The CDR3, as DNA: TGTGCCAGCAAGGGGGTGGGCTACAATGAGCAGTTCTTC. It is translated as CASKGVGYNEQFF.

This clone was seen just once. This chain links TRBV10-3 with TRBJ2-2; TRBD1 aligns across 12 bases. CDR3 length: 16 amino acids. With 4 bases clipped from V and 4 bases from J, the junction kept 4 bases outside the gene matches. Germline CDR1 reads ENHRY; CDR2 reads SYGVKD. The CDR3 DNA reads TGTGCCATCAGTGCGGGACAGGGGGCTGGCACCGGGGAGCTGTTTTTT. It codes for CAISAGQGAGTGELFF.